A single sample gave rise to the 5 T cell receptor beta chains below, sequenced in a study of cytomegalovirus exposure and HLA in healthy donors. TCRdb's copy holds only in-frame clones and misses some; the assay was immunoSEQ multiplex PCR. Among 65,000 to 75,000 clones, 85% to 95% were seen once, and the ten largest hold approximately 5%. Sequences were obtained from PBMCs. The receptors come from a man aged 18 to 29 in good health and CMV-seropositive.

The gene calls are TRBV7-2 and TRBJ1-2; perhaps TRBD1 as D (5 bases). Trimming pared 3 bases from V and 7 bases from J, leaving 9 bases between. The CDR3 loop spans 12 amino acids. CDR1 SGHTA and CDR2 FQGNSA come from the germline V gene. CDR3 nucleotide sequence: TGTGCCAGCAGCTTTGGTCAGGGTGGCTACACCTTC. Its protein is CASSFGQGGYTF.

The chain uses TRBV6-1 and TRBJ1-5; 7 nucleotides agree with TRBD1. V lost 6 bases, J lost 4 bases, and 3 bases stayed unmatched. Germline CDR1 reads MNHNS; CDR2 reads SASEGT. The CDR3 runs 13 residues. Here the CDR3 DNA reads TGTGCCAGCAGCCCCAGGGGGAATCAGCCCCAGCATTTT. Translated, it gives CASSPRGNQPQHF.

The J gene is TRBJ2-7, the V gene TRBV5-1, with D perhaps matching TRBD2 (6 bases). Trimming shortened V by 0 bases and J by 6 bases, and 10 bases separated the two germline ends. There are 13 residues in the CDR3. Germline V gives CDR1 SGHRS, CDR2 YFSETQ. The CDR3: CASSLVLGGEQYF. The DNA of the CDR3 is TGCGCCAGCAGCTTGGTTTTGGGGGGCGAGCAGTACTTC.

The rearrangement links TRBV6-1 to TRBJ2-7, with D possibly matching TRBD2 (6 bases). Germline CDR1 is MNHNS and CDR2 is SASEGT. The CDR3 contains 15 residues. V dropped 2 bases and J dropped 3 bases, with 14 bases sitting between them. The CDR3 bases are TGTGCCAGCAGTGAAAATCCGGGGGTGTTCTACGAGCAGTACTTC. Protein product: CASSENPGVFYEQYF.

The gene calls are TRBV2 and TRBJ2-5; 7 bases fit TRBD1. Germline V gene lookup returns CDR1 SNHLY and CDR2 FYNNEI. The trim removed 7 bases at V and 1 base at J, leaving 3 bases unmatched. This CDR3 region has 13 residues. The chain's CDR3 is CASIRDSQETQYF. CDR3 DNA sequence: TGTGCCAGCATCCGGGACAGCCAAGAGACCCAGTACTTC.